Sequencing of this T cell receptor (beta chain) was carried out in a study of blood T cell repertoires in COVID-19 (dated by TCRdb to 2018 to 2021). At the level of the whole study: Samples covering the acute and convalescent phases of COVID-19 were provided by collaborators in the United States, Italy and Spain. Samples were obtained from the ongoing ImmuneRACE study (first 160 participants) and from over 1,000 subjects provided by 6 global collaborators. The prospective study material was composed of cDNA or gDNA derived from T cells, B-cell-depleted T cells, or PBMCs. Subjects who had been exposed to COVID-19, were actively infected with it, or had recovered from it provided the deeply sampled blood TCRbeta repertoires that made up the dataset. The repertoires were made available in a free public database intended to serve as a resource for research on the immune response to SARS-CoV-2. Sample metadata almost always included a de-identified subject ID, COVID-19 status, age in years and sex. Where available, HLA class I and class II types were obtained from metadata supplied by the sample provider rather than from assay-based typing. Points the paper makes about the study in general: Clinical and demographic metadata were provided uncurated, with the amount varying by source and participant.

Worth noting for this clone: Its antigen specificity is not known. No qualities accompany the bases; no much larger clone lies one base away.

The CDR3 sequence holds 16 residues, the cysteine and phenylalanine included. CDR3 DNA is the only sequence kept; it has 48 bases, read in frame from the first base. One collaborating source in Seattle enrolled patients while the patients were actively infected and followed the patients over time throughout the course of disease. Whole blood was collected in K2EDTA tubes by collaborating institutions according to the institutions' own protocols. For TCRbeta analysis, collaborators shipped samples as frozen whole blood, isolated PBMCs, or DNA extracted from either of those sample types. The immunoSEQ Assay, a bias-controlled multiplex PCR, was used to amplify TCRbeta CDR3 regions from genomic DNA. The study's processing was this. Nucleated cell counts per sample were estimated from amplification of reference gene primers within the assay. Sequence reads were collapsed and filtered to measure the absolute abundance of every unique TCRbeta CDR3 rearrangement. For each sample, productive Simpson clonality was calculated as the square root of Simpson's diversity index across productive rearrangements. TCRdb re-hosts the immuneACCESS table, in-frame sequences only. Its copies lack some clones; in the studies checked, an unresolved V gene accounts for under half of them, and the cause for the rest is not known. V, J and clone size were drawn from that table, and D and trimming were deduced from the DNA. Present in this sample are roughly 200,000 clones, more than 75% of which were seen just once. The top ten clones comprise roughly 18% of the sample.

This sequence originates from a person in their 70s with COVID-19, enrolled during active disease. The sequenced material came from peripheral blood. Recombination linked TRBV21-1 to TRBJ2-2; TRBD2 was called by the table and not checked on the DNA. TRBV21-1 constitutes a pseudogene. The DNA sequence reads TGTGCCAGCAGCAAACAGACTACACGGAACACCGGGGAGCTGTTTTTT. Protein translation: CASSKQTTRNTGELFF.